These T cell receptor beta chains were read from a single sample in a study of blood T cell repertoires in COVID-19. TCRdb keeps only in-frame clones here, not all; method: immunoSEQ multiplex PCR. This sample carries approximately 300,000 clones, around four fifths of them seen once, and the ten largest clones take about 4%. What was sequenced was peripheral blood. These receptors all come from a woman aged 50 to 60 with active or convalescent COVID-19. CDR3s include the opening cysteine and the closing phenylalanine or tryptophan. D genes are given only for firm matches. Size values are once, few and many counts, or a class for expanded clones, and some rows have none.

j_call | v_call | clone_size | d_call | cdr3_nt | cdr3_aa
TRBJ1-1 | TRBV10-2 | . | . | TGCGCCAGCAGTGCCGAGTCGGGCACTGAAGCTTTCTTT | CASSAESGTEAFF
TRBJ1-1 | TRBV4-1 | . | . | TGCGCCAGCAGCCAAGACCTAAGGGGGAACACTGAAGCTTTCTTT | CASSQDLRGNTEAFF
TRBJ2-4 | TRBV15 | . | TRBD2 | TGTGCCACCAGCAGAGATTCTTCATCCGGGACTAGATTTTACTTC | CATSRDSSSGTRFYF
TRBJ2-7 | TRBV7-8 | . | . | TGTGCCAGCAGCCCAACAGTTTACGAGCAGTACTTC | CASSPTVYEQYF
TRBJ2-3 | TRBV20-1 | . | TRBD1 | TGCAGTGCTAGTACGGGACAGGGAATTAGGGCAGATACGCAGTATTTT | CSASTGQGIRADTQYF
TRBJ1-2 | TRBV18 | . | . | TGTGCCAGCTCACCCGAGGGACAAGGGTATGGCTACACCTTC | CASSPEGQGYGYTF
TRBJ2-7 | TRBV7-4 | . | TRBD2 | TGTGCCAGCAGCCAGAGACTAGCGGGGGCAGACGAGCAGTACTTC | CASSQRLAGADEQYF
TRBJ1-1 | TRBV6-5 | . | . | TGTGCCAGCACGGGGGACACTGAAGCTTTCTTT | CASTGDTEAFF
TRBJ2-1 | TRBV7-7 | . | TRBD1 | TGTGCTAGCAGCCCCGACAGGGTAAACAATGAGCAGTTCTTC | CASSPDRVNNEQFF
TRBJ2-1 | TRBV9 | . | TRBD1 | TGTGCCAGCAGCGAGACAGGGGACTCCTACAATGAGCAGTTCTTC | CASSETGDSYNEQFF
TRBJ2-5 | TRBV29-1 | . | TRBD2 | TGCAGCGGGGGACTAGCGGGAGGGTCAGAGACCCAGTACTTC | CSGGLAGGSETQYF
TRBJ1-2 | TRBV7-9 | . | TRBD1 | TGTGCCAGCAGCCCGACAGGGGGCGCATCACTTGTCTACACCTTC | CASSPTGGASLVYTF
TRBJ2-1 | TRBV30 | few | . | TGTGCCTGGAGTGGTCCCTTTGAGCAGTTCTTC | CAWSGPFEQFF
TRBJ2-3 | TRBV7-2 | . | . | TGTGCCAGCAGCTTAGGGACACCTAGCACAGATACGCAGTATTTT | CASSLGTPSTDTQYF
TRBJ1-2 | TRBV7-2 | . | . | TGTGCCAGCAGCCCCCGACAGGTCAGCTATGGCTACACCTTC | CASSPRQVSYGYTF
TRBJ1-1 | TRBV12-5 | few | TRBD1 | TGTGCTAGTGGGACGGACAGGATCTCTGAAGCTTTCTTT | CASGTDRISEAFF
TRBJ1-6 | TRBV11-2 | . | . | TGTGCCAGCAGCTACGGGGATAATTCACCCCTCCACTTT | CASSYGDNSPLHF
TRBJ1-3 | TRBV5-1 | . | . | TGCGCCAGCAGCTTGGGACACTTCTCTGGAAACACCATATATTTT | CASSLGHFSGNTIYF
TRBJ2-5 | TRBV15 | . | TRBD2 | TGTGCCACCAGCAGAGATAACGGTTGGACTAGCGGGAGTCGAGAGACCCAGTACTTC | CATSRDNGWTSGSRETQYF
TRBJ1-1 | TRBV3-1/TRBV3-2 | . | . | TGTGCCAGCAGCCAAGTACCAGGTGAAGCTTTCTTT | CASSQVPGEAFF
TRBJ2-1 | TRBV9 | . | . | TGTGCCAGCAGCGTACAGGAGGGTGAGCAGTTCTTC | CASSVQEGEQFF
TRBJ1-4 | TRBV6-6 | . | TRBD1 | TGTGCCAGCAGTTTCACCGGGACAGTAAATGAAAAACTGTTTTTT | CASSFTGTVNEKLFF
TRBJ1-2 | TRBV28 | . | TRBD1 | TGTGCCAGCAGTACCAGGGGGTACTATGGCTACACCTTC | CASSTRGYYGYTF
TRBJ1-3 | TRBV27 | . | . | TGTGCCAGCAGTTTATATTCGGGCGGGGGAAACACCATATATTTT | CASSLYSGGGNTIYF
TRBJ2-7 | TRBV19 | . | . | TGTGCCAGTAGTCATCAGGGAGGACTCTACGAGCAGTACTTC | CASSHQGGLYEQYF
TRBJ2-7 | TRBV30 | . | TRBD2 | TGTGCCTGTCTACGGACTAGCGGGCTGTACGAGCAGTACTTC | CACLRTSGLYEQYF
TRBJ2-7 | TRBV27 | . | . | TGTGCCAGCAGTTATCCGGGGGTATCCGAGCAGTACTTC | CASSYPGVSEQYF
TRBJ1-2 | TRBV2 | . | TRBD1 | TGTGCCAGCAGTGAAGCAGGACAGGGGGCTTCGGATGGCTACACCTTC | CASSEAGQGASDGYTF
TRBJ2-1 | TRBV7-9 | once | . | TGTGCCAGCAGCTTAGTTTGGCTTAATGAGCAGTTCTTC | CASSLVWLNEQFF
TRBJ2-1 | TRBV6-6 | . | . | TGTGCCAGCAGCCCCCCCGGAGCGAATGAGCAGTTCTTC | CASSPPGANEQFF
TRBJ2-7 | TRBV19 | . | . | TGTGCCACCGCGTGGCAGGGCGCCGACGAGCAGTACTTC | CATAWQGADEQYF
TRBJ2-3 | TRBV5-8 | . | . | TGTGCCAGCAGCTTGTCAGGGATCAGTGCGGATACGCAGTATTTT | CASSLSGISADTQYF
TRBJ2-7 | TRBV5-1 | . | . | TGCGCCAGCAGCCCGACAAACAGATACGAGCAGTACTTC | CASSPTNRYEQYF
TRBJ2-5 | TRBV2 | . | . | TGTGCCAGCAAACCTCGACAGAATCAAGAGACCCAGTACTTC | CASKPRQNQETQYF
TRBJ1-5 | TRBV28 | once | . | TGTGCCAGCAGTTTAGGAGGGGCTAGCAATCAGCCCCAGCATTTT | CASSLGGASNQPQHF
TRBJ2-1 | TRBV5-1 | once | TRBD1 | TGCGCCAGCAGCCGGGGACAGGAAATCTACCACAATGAGCAGTTCTTC | CASSRGQEIYHNEQFF
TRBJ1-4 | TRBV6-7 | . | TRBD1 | TGTGCCAGCAGTTACGACAGGGTTGAAAAACTGTTTTTT | CASSYDRVEKLFF
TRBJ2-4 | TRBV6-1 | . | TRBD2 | TGTGCCAGCAGTGAGCGCCGACTAGCGGGAGGTTTCGGAAACATTCAGTACTTC | CASSERRLAGGFGNIQYF
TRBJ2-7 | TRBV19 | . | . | TGTGCCAGTAGTATCGGTTCAACCTACGAGCAGTACTTC | CASSIGSTYEQYF
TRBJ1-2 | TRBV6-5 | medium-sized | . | TGTGCCAGCAGTCTAGGGGGAGACTACACCTTC | CASSLGGDYTF
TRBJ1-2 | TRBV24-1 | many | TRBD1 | TGTGCCACCAGTGATTTGCAGGGGGCTAACTATGGCTACACCTTC | CATSDLQGANYGYTF
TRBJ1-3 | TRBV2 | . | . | TGTGCCAGCAGGGCGGGCCCGGCGGGAAACACCATATATTTT | CASRAGPAGNTIYF
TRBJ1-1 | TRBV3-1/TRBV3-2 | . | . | TGTGCCAGCAGCCACAGGGCCGGATACACTGAAGCTTTCTTT | CASSHRAGYTEAFF
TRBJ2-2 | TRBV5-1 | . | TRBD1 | TGCGCCAGCAAAAATCCAGGGGGCGAAATTTCCGGGGAGCTGTTTTTT | CASKNPGGEISGELFF
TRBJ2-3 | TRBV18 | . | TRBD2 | TGTGCCAGCTCACCACTAGCGGGACGGGTCACAGATACGCAGTATTTT | CASSPLAGRVTDTQYF
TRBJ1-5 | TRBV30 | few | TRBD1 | TGTGCCTGGAGAGGGACAGCTAGCAATCAGCCCCAGCATTTT | CAWRGTASNQPQHF
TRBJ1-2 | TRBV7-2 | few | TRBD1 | TGTGCCAGCAGCTTTCGAGTTGGGACAGGGGGCGCGTATGAAGGCTACACCTTC | CASSFRVGTGGAYEGYTF
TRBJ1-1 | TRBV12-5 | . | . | TGTGCTAGTGGTTTGGTCCTCTCCGCGGACACTGAAGCTTTCTTT | CASGLVLSADTEAFF
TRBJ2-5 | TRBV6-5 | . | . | TGTGCCAGCAGTTACGCTGTCCTTCAGGAGACCCAGTACTTC | CASSYAVLQETQYF
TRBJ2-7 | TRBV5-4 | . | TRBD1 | TGTGCCAGCAGCTTCGGGACAGGGCCCTACGAGCAGTACTTC | CASSFGTGPYEQYF
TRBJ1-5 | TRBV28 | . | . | TGTGCCAGCAGGGGGCACCGGATCAATCAGCCCCAGCATTTT | CASRGHRINQPQHF
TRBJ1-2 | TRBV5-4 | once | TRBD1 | TGTGCCAGCAGCCCCGACAGGGCTAACTATGGCTACACCTTC | CASSPDRANYGYTF
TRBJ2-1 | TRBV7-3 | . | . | TGTGCCAGCAGTTTTGGCCCGAATGAGCAGTTCTTC | CASSFGPNEQFF
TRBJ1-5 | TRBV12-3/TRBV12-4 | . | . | TGTGCCAGCAGCATATCACGGAATCAGCCCCAGCATTTT | CASSISRNQPQHF
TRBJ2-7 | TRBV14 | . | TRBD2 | TGTGCCAGCAGCCGAGTGGGACTAGCGGGTTCCCCCTACGAGCAGTACTTC | CASSRVGLAGSPYEQYF
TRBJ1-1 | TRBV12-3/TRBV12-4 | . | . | TGTGCCAGCAGTTTGCAGGTGGGCACTGAAGCTTTCTTT | CASSLQVGTEAFF
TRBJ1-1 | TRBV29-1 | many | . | TGCAGCGTTGGCTCAGGGTGGGGCATGAACACTGAAGCTTTCTTT | CSVGSGWGMNTEAFF
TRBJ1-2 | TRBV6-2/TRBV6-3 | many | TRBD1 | TGTGCCAGCAGTTACCACGCCCCGGGACAGGGGGGTATTGGCTACACCTTC | CASSYHAPGQGGIGYTF
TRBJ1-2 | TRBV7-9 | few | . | TGTGCCAGCAGCTTACGGCGGAACTGGGGCTACACCTTC | CASSLRRNWGYTF